The clone carrying this T cell receptor (beta chain) has a count of ten or more. As yet, its antigen is unknown. The junction departs from germline at one end; a sequencing error may be responsible. Germline V gene sequence: CDR1 SGHAT, CDR2 FQNNGV. The CDR3 has 12 residues. Arm-PCR of CDR3 regions and iRepertoire HTBI primers were used to build TCR beta libraries. Per the original data handling: Spanning all samples, the identified segments comprised around 60 TRBV and around 13 TRBJ. TCRdb independently ran MiXCR on the multiplex PCR reads; one entry per CDR3 protein. V and J calls and clone size were set by TCRdb, not the authors. The table lists more than 300,000 distinct CDR3 sequences, around 19% of them singletons. The source of the sample is a study of regulatory T cells in long-lasting Graves disease. Whole-study results and caveats: Newly diagnosed patients had higher TCR diversity than persistent Graves' patients did.

This sample's time point: persistent/refractory GD, antithyroid drugs over 5 years with positive TRAb. With RNA extracted from PBMCs as input, the TCR library was made. The chain is built from TRBV11-2 and TRBJ2-7; 7 positions agree with TRBD1. The sample consisted of peripheral blood mononuclear cells (PBMCs), taken when the disease was refractory, from a patient treated with antithyroid drugs. The clonotype was recovered from a female donor with Graves disease. The CDR3 bases are TGTGCCAGCAGCTTAGGGGCGACAGGGCGGGTATTC. Translation gives CASSLGATGRVF.